The 2 T cell receptor beta chains below come from one sample, sequenced in a study of T-cell reconstitution after alpha-beta-depleted transplantation in children. Preparation of the TCRbeta library involved a method that used unique molecular identifiers. TCRdb processed the PCR reads anew with MiXCR; each CDR3 protein has one entry. The sample carries 250,000 to 300,000 distinct CDR3 sequences, around 7.1% recorded once. Their antigens are not known. Study-wide points: It was newly produced T cells that mostly accounted for T-cell counts and diversity one year after transplant.

Here the sequenced sample was peripheral blood, taken 360 days after TCRalphabeta/CD19-depleted stem cell transplant. These receptors originate from a female patient younger than 10 who had a stem cell transplant for Fanconi anemia, so the T cells may come from the graft donor.

This clonotype was observed at least ten times. V usage is TRBV28 and J usage is TRBJ1-3; D is unresolved. The CDR3 loop spans 14 amino acids. Germline V gives CDR1 MDHEN, CDR2 SYDVKM. V lost 6 bases, J lost 0 bases, and 9 bases lay in between. CDR3 sequence (DNA): TGTGCCAGCAGCCCTTATAACTCTGGAAACACCATATATTTT. Its translation is CASSPYNSGNTIYF.

The chain combines TRBV5-5 with TRBJ1-2, with 8 bases matching TRBD1. Germline CDR1 reads SGHKS; CDR2 reads YYEKEE (reference sequence). The CDR3 loop spans 14 amino acids. Unmatched junction bases numbered 6, after V lost 6 bases and J lost 2 bases. The CDR3 DNA reads as TGTGCCAGCACCCTGACAGGGGCCAACTATGGCTACACCTTC. Protein: CASTLTGANYGYTF.